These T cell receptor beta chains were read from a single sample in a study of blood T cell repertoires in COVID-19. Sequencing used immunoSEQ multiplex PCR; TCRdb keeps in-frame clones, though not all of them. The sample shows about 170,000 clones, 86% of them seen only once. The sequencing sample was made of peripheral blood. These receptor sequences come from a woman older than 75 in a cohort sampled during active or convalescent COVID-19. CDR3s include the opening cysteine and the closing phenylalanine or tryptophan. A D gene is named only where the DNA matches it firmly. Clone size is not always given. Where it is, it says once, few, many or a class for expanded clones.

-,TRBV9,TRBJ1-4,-,CASSIRQVATNEKLFF,TGTGCCAGCAGCATTCGACAGGTAGCAACTAATGAAAAACTGTTTTTT
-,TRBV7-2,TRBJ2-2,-,CASSLGRFNTGELFF,TGTGCCAGCAGCTTAGGGAGGTTCAACACCGGGGAGCTGTTTTTT
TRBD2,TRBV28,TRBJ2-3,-,CASRPPAEGTSGGAFGTDTQYF,TGTGCCAGCAGACCGCCCGCTGAGGGGACTAGCGGGGGGGCCTTCGGAACAGATACGCAGTATTTT
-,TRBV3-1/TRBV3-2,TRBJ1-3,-,CASSQVSAGGNTIYF,TGTGCCAGCAGCCAAGTGTCGGCAGGGGGAAACACCATATATTTT
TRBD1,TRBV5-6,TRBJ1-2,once,CASSAKTGGVVDGYTF,TGTGCCAGCAGCGCCAAGACAGGGGGCGTCGTGGATGGCTACACCTTC
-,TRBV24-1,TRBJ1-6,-,CATSESGLHNSPLHF,TGTGCCACCAGTGAGTCTGGGCTTCACAATTCACCCCTCCACTTT
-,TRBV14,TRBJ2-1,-,CASSQGGPAYNEQFF,TGTGCCAGCAGCCAAGGAGGGCCCGCCTACAATGAGCAGTTCTTC
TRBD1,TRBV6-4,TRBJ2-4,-,CASSDTGGDIQYF,TGTGCCAGCAGTGACACAGGGGGTGACATTCAGTACTTC
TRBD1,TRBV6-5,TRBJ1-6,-,CASRDRNNSPLHF,TGTGCCAGCCGGGACAGGAATAATTCACCCCTCCACTTT
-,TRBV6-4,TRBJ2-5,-,CASVATDQETQYF,TGTGCCAGCGTGGCGACTGACCAAGAGACCCAGTACTTC
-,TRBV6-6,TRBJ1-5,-,CASSYDRVGNQPQHF,TGTGCCAGCAGTTACGACAGAGTCGGCAATCAGCCCCAGCATTTT
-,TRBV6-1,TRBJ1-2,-,CASSESEGMRGYTF,TGTGCCAGCAGTGAATCAGAGGGAATGCGGGGCTACACCTTC
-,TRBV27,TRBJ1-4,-,CASSPLGPTNEKLFF,TGTGCCAGCAGTCCCCTTGGGCCAACTAATGAAAAACTGTTTTTT
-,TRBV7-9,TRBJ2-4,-,CASSPLAYRVGDIQYF,TGTGCCAGCAGCCCCCTCGCCTACAGGGTAGGGGACATTCAGTACTTC
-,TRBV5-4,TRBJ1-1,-,CASSLGQRNTEAFF,TGTGCCAGCAGCTTGGGACAACGGAACACTGAAGCTTTCTTT
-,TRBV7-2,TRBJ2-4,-,CASSLDIAKNIQYF,TGTGCCAGCAGCTTAGACATAGCCAAAAACATTCAGTACTTC
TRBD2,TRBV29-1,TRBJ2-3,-,CSAVAAGGGTDTQYF,TGCAGCGCCGTAGCAGCGGGGGGGGGCACAGATACGCAGTATTTT
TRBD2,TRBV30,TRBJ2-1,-,CAWSDDLTGTIYNEQFF,TGTGCCTGGAGTGACGATTTGACCGGGACTATCTACAATGAGCAGTTCTTC
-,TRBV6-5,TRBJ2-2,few,CASKGTYNTGELFF,TGTGCCAGCAAAGGGACATATAACACCGGGGAGCTGTTTTTT
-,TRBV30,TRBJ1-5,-,CAWSAGQSNQPQHF,TGTGCCTGGAGTGCCGGACAGAGCAATCAGCCCCAGCATTTT
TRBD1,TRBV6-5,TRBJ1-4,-,CASSSTGGRVEKLFF,TGTGCCAGCAGTAGCACAGGGGGCCGGGTGGAAAAACTGTTTTTT
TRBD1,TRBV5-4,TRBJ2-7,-,CASSPGTVRDEQYF,TGTGCCAGCTCCCCTGGGACAGTAAGGGATGAGCAGTACTTC
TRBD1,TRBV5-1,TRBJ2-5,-,CASSNPGQGSIGTQYF,TGCGCCAGCAGCAACCCGGGACAGGGGAGCATAGGGACCCAGTACTTC
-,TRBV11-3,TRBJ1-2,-,CASSPQEDYGYTF,TGTGCCAGCAGCCCGCAGGAGGACTATGGCTACACCTTC
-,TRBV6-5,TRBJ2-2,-,CASSRSGSGELFF,TGTGCCAGCAGCCGTTCAGGGTCCGGGGAGCTGTTTTTT
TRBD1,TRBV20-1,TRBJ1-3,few,CSASRDSHSGNTIYF,TGCAGTGCTAGTCGGGACAGCCACTCTGGAAACACCATATATTTT
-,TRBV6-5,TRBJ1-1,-,CAGSGHLTMNTEAFF,TGTGCCGGCTCGGGACATCTGACCATGAACACTGAAGCTTTCTTT
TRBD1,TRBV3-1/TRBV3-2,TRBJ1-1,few,CASSRRQGAAEAFF,TGTGCCAGCAGCCGACGACAGGGGGCGGCTGAAGCTTTCTTT
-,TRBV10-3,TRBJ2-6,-,CAISESGGVLGANVLTF,TGTGCCATCAGTGAGTCAGGAGGGGTCCTTGGGGCCAACGTCCTGACTTTC
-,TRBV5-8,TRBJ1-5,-,CASSLWAVNQPQHF,TGTGCCAGCAGCTTGTGGGCAGTCAATCAGCCCCAGCATTTT
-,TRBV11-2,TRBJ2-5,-,CASSSQGETQYF,TGTGCCAGCAGCTCTCAGGGAGAGACCCAGTACTTC
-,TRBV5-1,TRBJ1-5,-,CASSLAGGGNQPQHF,TGCGCCAGCAGCTTGGCTGGGGGGGGCAATCAGCCCCAGCATTTT
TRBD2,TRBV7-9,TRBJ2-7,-,CASSLTGGASSYEQYF,TGTGCCAGCAGCTTGACCGGGGGGGCGAGCTCCTACGAGCAGTACTTC
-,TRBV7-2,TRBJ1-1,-,CASRHLQGTEAFF,TGTGCCAGCAGACATTTGCAGGGCACTGAAGCTTTCTTT
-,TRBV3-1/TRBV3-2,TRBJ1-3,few,CASSPSQGSGNTIYF,TGTGCCAGCAGCCCGTCCCAGGGGTCCGGAAACACCATATATTTT
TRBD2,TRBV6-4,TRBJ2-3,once,CASSDSSGSDTDTQYF,TGTGCCAGCAGTGACTCAAGCGGGAGTGATACAGATACGCAGTATTTT
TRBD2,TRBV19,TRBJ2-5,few,CASSTGLGGAQYF,TGTGCCAGTAGTACGGGACTAGGTGGGGCCCAGTACTTC
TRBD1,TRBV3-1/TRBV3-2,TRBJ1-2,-,CASRLGTGYGYTF,TGTGCCAGCAGGCTGGGGACAGGCTATGGCTACACCTTC
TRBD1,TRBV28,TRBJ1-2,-,CASSFGDRVGYTF,TGTGCCAGCAGTTTCGGGGACAGGGTGGGCTACACCTTC